This T cell receptor beta chain appears in the sequencing data of a study of blood T cell repertoires in COVID-19. Across the whole study: T cells, B-cell-depleted T cells, or PBMCs provided the cDNA or gDNA that served as material.

In the original workflow: Quantification of nucleated cells was approximated via reference gene primer amplification. Clones were sequenced by immunoSEQ multiplex PCR, and TCRdb holds only the in-frame ones, with some missing. V and J calls and clone size follow that table, whereas D and trimming were derived from the DNA. This sample has a few hundred thousand clones; around 84% occur once, and the top ten carry 3.5% to 5%. Germline lookup yields CDR1 KGHSH and CDR2 LQKENI. V was pared by 3 bases and J by 4 bases, with 7 bases between. The CDR3 runs 13 residues. The V gene is TRBV18, the J gene TRBJ1-5; D not certain. This TCR came from a man in his 60s with acute or convalescent COVID-19. Specimen: peripheral blood. CDR3 bases: TGTGCCAGCTCACCGCCGGGAAATCAGCCCCAGCATTTT. Residues: CASSPPGNQPQHF.